The rows below give T cell receptor beta chains drawn from one sample of a study of siplizumab effects on memory and regulatory T cells. Clones were read by immunoSEQ multiplex PCR, and TCRdb kept only the in-frame ones, dropping some. Of more than 95,000 clones listed, more than 85% were seen once; the top ten hold roughly 0.62%. Sequenced input: Tregs sorted from blood. The receptors were gathered from a human donor in good health. Each CDR3 is given with its conserved first and last residue. The D gene is left open where the match is weak. Expanded clones are given a class, and other clones once, few, many or no size at all.

clone_size d_call j_call v_call cdr3_aa cdr3_nt
- - TRBJ1-2 TRBV5-4 CASSLGEFYGYTF TGTGCCAGCAGCTTGGGGGAATTCTATGGCTACACCTTC
- - TRBJ2-1 TRBV7-3 CASSIQGGPYNEQFF TGTGCCAGCAGCATACAGGGGGGGCCCTACAATGAGCAGTTCTTC
few - TRBJ2-7 TRBV7-8 CASSLLRRAGIYEQYF TGTGCCAGCAGCTTACTGAGGAGGGCCGGGATCTACGAGCAGTACTTC
- - TRBJ1-5 TRBV5-6 CASSVRGRQPQHF TGTGCCAGCAGCGTCCGGGGCCGGCAGCCCCAGCATTTT
- - TRBJ1-4 TRBV10-3 CAISDLGEGSEKLFF TGTGCCATCAGTGACCTAGGCGAGGGGAGTGAAAAACTGTTTTTT
- TRBD2 TRBJ2-3 TRBV7-9 CASSQTGGLTDTQYF TGTGCCAGCAGCCAGACGGGGGGACTCACAGATACGCAGTATTTT
few - TRBJ1-1 TRBV6-1 CASRRQTNTEAFF TGTGCCAGCAGAAGACAGACGAACACTGAAGCTTTCTTT
- - TRBJ2-1 TRBV7-9 CASSRRQVLYNEQFF TGTGCCAGCAGCCGTAGACAGGTCCTATACAATGAGCAGTTCTTC
- - TRBJ1-1 TRBV28 CRTGGRTEAFF TGTAGGACCGGGGGAAGGACTGAAGCTTTCTTT
- TRBD2 TRBJ2-1 TRBV5-1 CASTPSGGYNEQFF TGCGCCAGCACACCTAGCGGGGGGTACAATGAGCAGTTCTTC
- - TRBJ1-5 TRBV6-5 CASTPHLGPQHF TGTGCCAGCACGCCCCATTTGGGGCCCCAGCATTTT
- - TRBJ1-1 TRBV6-5 CASTLLEDTEAFF TGTGCCAGCACCCTTTTAGAAGACACTGAAGCTTTCTTT
- TRBD2 TRBJ2-7 TRBV5-1 CASSPSIRLAGRSSYEQYF TGCGCCAGCAGCCCCAGTATCCGGTTAGCGGGAAGGAGCTCCTACGAGCAGTACTTC
- - TRBJ1-2 TRBV25-1 CASSDPPGGYTF TGTGCCAGCAGTGACCCTCCTGGTGGCTACACCTTC
few TRBD2 TRBJ2-3 TRBV12-5 CASGFSALPLSGRVADTQYF TGTGCTAGTGGTTTTTCAGCCCTACCCTTGAGCGGGAGGGTTGCAGATACGCAGTATTTT
- TRBD1 TRBJ2-7 TRBV6-1 CASCQGAGEQYF TGTGCCAGTTGCCAGGGGGCGGGCGAGCAGTACTTC
- - TRBJ2-1 TRBV10-3 CAITAESRSYNEQFF TGTGCCATCACTGCGGAGTCGCGCTCCTACAATGAGCAGTTCTTC
once TRBD1 TRBJ2-1 TRBV7-8 CASSQTNRGRNEQFF TGTGCCAGCAGCCAAACAAACAGGGGGCGGAATGAGCAGTTCTTC
- TRBD2 TRBJ2-1 TRBV9 CASSVLASRGGEQFF TGTGCCAGCAGCGTACTAGCGTCACGGGGGGGTGAGCAGTTCTTC
- TRBD1 TRBJ1-2 TRBV9 CASSVGDRGYGGYTF TGTGCCAGCAGCGTAGGCGACAGGGGGTACGGTGGCTACACCTTC
- - TRBJ2-3 TRBV4-1 CASSQGPSDTQYF TGCGCCAGCAGCCAGGGCCCATCAGATACGCAGTATTTT
- TRBD1 TRBJ1-2 TRBV9 CASSTGQGDYGYTF TGTGCCAGCAGCACAGGACAGGGTGACTATGGCTACACCTTC
once - TRBJ2-7 TRBV9 CASSVAISGEQYF TGTGCCAGCAGCGTAGCCATTTCAGGCGAGCAGTACTTC
- - TRBJ2-5 TRBV5-6 CASSLVIDRSKTQYF TGTGCCAGCAGCTTGGTGATTGACAGGTCGAAGACCCAGTACTTC
- TRBD1 TRBJ2-7 TRBV30 CAWTDREPYEQYF TGTGCCTGGACTGACAGGGAGCCCTACGAGCAGTACTTC
- TRBD1 TRBJ2-7 TRBV5-1 CASSLNPSGQGGPEQYF TGCGCCAGCAGCTTAAACCCCTCGGGACAGGGAGGTCCCGAGCAGTACTTC
- TRBD2 TRBJ2-5 TRBV2 CASNTGLAAQETQYF TGTGCCAGCAATACGGGACTAGCGGCCCAAGAGACCCAGTACTTC
- - TRBJ2-2 TRBV23-1 CASSQFDTTGELFF TGCGCCAGCAGTCAATTTGACACCACCGGGGAGCTGTTTTTT
- - TRBJ1-4 TRBV30 CAWKTTLNEKLFF TGTGCCTGGAAGACTACGCTCAATGAAAAACTGTTTTTT
- - TRBJ2-2 TRBV27 CASSPGLPFYYTGELFF TGTGCCAGCAGTCCGGGACTCCCATTCTATTACACCGGGGAGCTGTTTTTT
once - TRBJ1-2 TRBV5-1 CASTWSEGQSGYTF TGCGCCAGCACCTGGTCGGAGGGACAAAGTGGCTACACCTTC
- - TRBJ1-2 TRBV5-1 CASSLDVSRSWGYTF TGCGCCAGCAGCTTGGACGTCAGCCGATCGTGGGGCTACACCTTC
- TRBD1 TRBJ1-4 TRBV19 CASSIGGTGGNEKLFF TGTGCCAGTAGTATAGGAGGGACAGGCGGTAATGAAAAACTGTTTTTT
once TRBD2 TRBJ2-3 TRBV2 CASTSGVDTQYF TGTGCCAGCACTAGCGGGGTAGATACGCAGTATTTT
- - TRBJ2-7 TRBV7-9 CASSTALAQGRYEQYF TGTGCCAGCAGCACCGCTCTAGCGCAGGGCCGCTACGAGCAGTACTTC
- - TRBJ2-3 TRBV6-5 CASRTSTDTQYF TGTGCCAGCAGGACCTCTACAGATACGCAGTATTTT
- - TRBJ1-1 TRBV7-2 CASSWTLMNTEAFF TGTGCCAGCAGCTGGACATTGATGAACACTGAAGCTTTCTTT
- - TRBJ1-1 TRBV9 CASSRGIGGQRTTEAFF TGTGCCAGCAGCAGGGGCATTGGGGGACAAAGGACAACTGAAGCTTTCTTT
- - TRBJ1-2 TRBV10-3 CAISVWRPANYGYTF TGTGCCATCAGTGTATGGCGACCTGCTAACTATGGCTACACCTTC
- TRBD2 TRBJ2-5 TRBV7-9 CASSLSLAGGETQYF TGTGCCAGCAGCTTATCCCTAGCGGGAGGCGAGACCCAGTACTTC
- TRBD1 TRBJ2-2 TRBV7-3 CASSPRQGGTGELFF TGTGCCAGCAGCCCGCGACAGGGGGGCACCGGGGAGCTGTTTTTT
- TRBD1 TRBJ1-4 TRBV7-3 CASSPPGQRNEKLFF TGTGCCAGCAGCCCACCGGGACAGCGTAATGAAAAACTGTTTTTT
- - TRBJ1-1 TRBV5-1 CASSLGQNMNTEAFF TGCGCCAGCAGCTTGGGTCAGAACATGAACACTGAAGCTTTCTTT
- - TRBJ2-1 TRBV20-1 CSARHNEQFF TGCAGTGCTAGGCACAATGAGCAGTTCTTC
- TRBD1 TRBJ1-2 TRBV2 CASTQTGGDGYTF TGTGCCAGCACCCAAACAGGGGGAGATGGCTACACCTTC
- - TRBJ1-2 TRBV11-2 CASSLLGSYYGYTF TGTGCCAGCAGCTTATTGGGCAGCTACTATGGCTACACCTTC
- - TRBJ2-5 TRBV7-2 CASSRTGALQETQYF TGTGCCAGCAGCCGGACCGGGGCACTGCAAGAGACCCAGTACTTC
few TRBD1 TRBJ2-7 TRBV5-1 CASSLEGGADEQYF TGCGCCAGCAGCTTGGAAGGGGGCGCAGACGAGCAGTACTTC
- - TRBJ1-1 TRBV9 CASSPRRVGTEAFF TGTGCCAGCAGCCCTCGCAGGGTCGGAACTGAAGCTTTCTTT
- - TRBJ1-1 TRBV19 CASSIPRPRAATEAFF TGTGCCAGTAGTATCCCAAGACCCCGCGCGGCCACTGAAGCTTTCTTT
- - TRBJ1-2 TRBV7-9 CASSSPSRWLGYGYTF TGTGCCAGCAGCTCCCCCAGCCGGTGGTTAGGGTATGGCTACACCTTC
- - TRBJ2-2 TRBV6-1 CASSGQPNTGELFF TGTGCCAGCAGTGGACAGCCTAACACCGGGGAGCTGTTTTTT